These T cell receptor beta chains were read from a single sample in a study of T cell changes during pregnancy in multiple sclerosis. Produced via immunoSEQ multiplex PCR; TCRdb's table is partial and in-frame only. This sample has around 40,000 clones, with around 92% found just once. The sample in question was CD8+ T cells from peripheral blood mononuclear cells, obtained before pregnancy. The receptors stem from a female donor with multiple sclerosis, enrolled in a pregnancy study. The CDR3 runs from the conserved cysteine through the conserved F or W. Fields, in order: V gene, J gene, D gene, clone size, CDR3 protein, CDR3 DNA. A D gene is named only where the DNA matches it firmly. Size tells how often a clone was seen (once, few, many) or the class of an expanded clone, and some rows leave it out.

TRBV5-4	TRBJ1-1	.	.	CATSGRGNTEAFF	TGTGCCACCTCCGGACGGGGGAACACTGAAGCTTTCTTT
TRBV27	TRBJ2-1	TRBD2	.	CASSLMVAGGPRNEQFF	TGTGCCAGCAGTTTAATGGTAGCGGGAGGGCCCAGGAATGAGCAGTTCTTC
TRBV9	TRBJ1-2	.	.	CASSHRTDGYTF	TGTGCCAGCAGCCATCGGACAGATGGCTACACCTTC
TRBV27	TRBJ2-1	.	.	CASRRPGTPNRQFF	TGTGCCAGCAGGCGACCCGGGACTCCTAATAGGCAGTTCTTC
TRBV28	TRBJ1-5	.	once	CASSFLSEGYSPQHF	TGTGCCAGCAGTTTCCTATCGGAGGGGTATTCGCCCCAGCATTTT
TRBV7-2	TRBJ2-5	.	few	CASSLNRELETQYF	TGTGCCAGCAGCCTAAACAGGGAACTAGAGACCCAGTACTTC
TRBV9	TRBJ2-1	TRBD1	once	CASSVMDRVVYNEQFF	TGTGCCAGCAGCGTAATGGACAGGGTTGTCTACAATGAGCAGTTCTTC
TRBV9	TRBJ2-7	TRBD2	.	CASSAGLAGEQYF	TGTGCCAGCAGTGCGGGACTAGCGGGCGAGCAGTACTTC
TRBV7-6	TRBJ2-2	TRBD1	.	CASSWISNRGQRTGELFF	TGTGCCAGCAGCTGGATCTCGAACAGGGGGCAACGCACCGGGGAGCTGTTTTTT
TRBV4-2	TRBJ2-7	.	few	CASSQDRSSYEQYF	TGTGCCAGCAGCCAAGATCGGAGCTCCTACGAGCAGTACTTC
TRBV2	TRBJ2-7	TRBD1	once	CASTLSGQGYEQYF	TGTGCCAGCACCCTTTCCGGACAGGGGTACGAGCAGTACTTC
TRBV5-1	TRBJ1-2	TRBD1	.	CASSGQGVYGYTF	TGCGCCAGCAGCGGACAGGGGGTCTATGGCTACACCTTC
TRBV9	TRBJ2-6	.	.	CASSVDISGANVLTF	TGTGCCAGCAGCGTTGACATCTCTGGGGCCAACGTCCTGACTTTC
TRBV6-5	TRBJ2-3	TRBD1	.	CASSEGQGADTQYF	TGTGCCAGCAGTGAAGGACAGGGGGCAGATACGCAGTATTTT
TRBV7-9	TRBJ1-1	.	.	CASSSPNTEAFF	TGTGCCAGCAGCTCCCCTAACACTGAAGCTTTCTTT
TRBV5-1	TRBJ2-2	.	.	CASSPRVGGELFF	TGCGCCAGCAGCCCCAGGGTAGGGGGGGAGCTGTTTTTT
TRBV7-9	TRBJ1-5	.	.	CASSSQGSQPQHF	TGTGCCAGCAGCTCCCAGGGTAGTCAGCCCCAGCATTTT
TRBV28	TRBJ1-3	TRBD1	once	CASSSVGQAGNTIYF	TGTGCCAGCAGTTCGGTTGGACAGGCCGGAAACACCATATATTTT
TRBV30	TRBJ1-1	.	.	CAWSVGGRTEAFF	TGTGCCTGGAGTGTGGGGGGACGGACTGAAGCTTTCTTT
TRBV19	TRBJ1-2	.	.	CASSTRVSPYGYTF	TGTGCCAGTAGTACCCGGGTCTCCCCTTATGGCTACACCTTC
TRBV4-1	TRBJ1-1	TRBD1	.	CASSIRQGALNTEAFF	TGCGCCAGCAGCATCCGACAGGGGGCGCTGAACACTGAAGCTTTCTTT
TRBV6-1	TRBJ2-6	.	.	CASSPSRSGANVLTF	TGTGCCAGCAGCCCGAGCCGCTCTGGGGCCAACGTCCTGACTTTC
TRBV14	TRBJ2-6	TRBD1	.	CASSRGSGTGSPGANVLTF	TGTGCCAGCAGCCGCGGTTCAGGGACAGGGTCTCCTGGGGCCAACGTCCTGACTTTC
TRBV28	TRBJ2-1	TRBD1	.	CASRDGTGRRNEQFF	TGTGCCAGCAGGGATGGGACAGGGAGGAGGAATGAGCAGTTCTTC
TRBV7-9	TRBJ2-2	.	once	CASSPRGAGVDSGELFF	TGTGCCAGCAGCCCAAGGGGGGCGGGAGTTGATTCCGGGGAGCTGTTTTTT
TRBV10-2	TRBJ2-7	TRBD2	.	CASSESGGSSYEQYF	TGCGCCAGCAGTGAAAGCGGGGGGAGCTCCTACGAGCAGTACTTC
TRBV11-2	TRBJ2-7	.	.	CASSVTQGYEQYF	TGTGCCAGCAGCGTGACCCAGGGTTACGAGCAGTACTTC
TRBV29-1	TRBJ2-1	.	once	CSVIPPGYYNEQFF	TGCAGCGTCATACCTCCGGGTTACTACAATGAGCAGTTCTTC
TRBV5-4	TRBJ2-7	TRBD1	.	CASSWPGTGTYEQYF	TGTGCCAGCAGCTGGCCTGGGACAGGGACCTACGAGCAGTACTTC
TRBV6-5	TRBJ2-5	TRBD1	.	CASSSRTGGIQETQYF	TGTGCCAGCAGTTCCCGGACAGGCGGAATCCAAGAGACCCAGTACTTC
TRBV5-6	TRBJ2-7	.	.	CASSLAGWGRGGLYEQYF	TGTGCCAGCAGCTTGGCCGGGTGGGGGCGCGGTGGACTTTACGAGCAGTACTTC
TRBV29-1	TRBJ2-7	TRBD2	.	CSVEEGGPYEQYF	TGCAGCGTTGAAGAGGGAGGGCCCTACGAGCAGTACTTC
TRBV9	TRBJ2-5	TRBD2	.	CASSVGGGAETQYF	TGTGCCAGCAGCGTAGGGGGAGGGGCAGAGACCCAGTACTTC
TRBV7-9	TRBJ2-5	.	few	CASSLASVQETQYF	TGTGCCAGCAGCTTAGCCTCAGTCCAAGAGACCCAGTACTTC
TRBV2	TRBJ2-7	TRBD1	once	CASIGTGPYEQYF	TGTGCCAGTATAGGGACAGGGCCCTACGAGCAGTACTTC
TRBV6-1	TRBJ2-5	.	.	CASGAVVAETQYF	TGTGCCAGCGGAGCGGTGGTGGCAGAGACCCAGTACTTC
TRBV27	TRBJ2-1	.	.	CASSFSRRNEQFF	TGTGCCAGCAGTTTCTCCCGTCGCAATGAGCAGTTCTTC
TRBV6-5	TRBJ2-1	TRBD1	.	CASSYTGQGLHEQFF	TGTGCCAGCAGTTATACGGGACAGGGGCTTCATGAGCAGTTCTTC
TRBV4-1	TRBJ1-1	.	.	CASSQQGGNTEAFF	TGCGCCAGCAGCCAACAAGGGGGTAACACTGAAGCTTTCTTT
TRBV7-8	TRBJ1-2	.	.	CASTLYEDTDLQANYGYTF	TGTGCCAGCACCCTTTACGAGGACACGGATCTCCAAGCTAACTATGGCTACACCTTC